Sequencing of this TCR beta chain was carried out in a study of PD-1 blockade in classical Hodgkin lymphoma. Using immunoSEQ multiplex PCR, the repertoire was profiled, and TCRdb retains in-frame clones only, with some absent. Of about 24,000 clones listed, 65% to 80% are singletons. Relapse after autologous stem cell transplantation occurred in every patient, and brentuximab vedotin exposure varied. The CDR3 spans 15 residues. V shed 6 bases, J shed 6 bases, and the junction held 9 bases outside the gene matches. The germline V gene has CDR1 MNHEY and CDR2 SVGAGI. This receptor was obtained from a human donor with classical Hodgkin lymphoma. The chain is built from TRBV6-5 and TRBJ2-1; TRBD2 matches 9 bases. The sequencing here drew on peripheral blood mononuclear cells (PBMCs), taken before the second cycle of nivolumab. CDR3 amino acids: CASRRSGLAFNEQFF. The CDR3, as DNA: TGTGCCAGCAGACGCTCGGGACTAGCTTTCAATGAGCAGTTCTTC.